This TCR beta chain comes out of a study of shared clonotypes between healthy human individuals. Study-wide background: CD4 naive and memory got three plates each, CD8 naive two, CD8 memory one.

This clone appeared once. Its specificity is unknown. Study-wide results and caveats: The naive CD4 repertoires of several donors were compared, and approximately 5% of clonotypes were shared. The four-donor shared clonotypes exceeded non-shared clonotypes in generation probability, with non-shared ones scoring lower.

The CDR3 is 15 amino acids. V shed 5 bases, J shed 0 bases, and the junction held 5 bases outside the gene matches. Germline V gene lookup returns CDR1 SGHVS and CDR2 FQNEAQ. Replicate PCRs from sorted subsets contained roughly 190 ng DNA, which is roughly 30,000 T cell genomes. Generated by immunoSEQ multiplex PCR, the TCRdb table keeps only in-frame clones and is missing some. The repertoire consists of 500,000 or so clones, with 90% to 96% occurring once and the leading ten covering about 0.06%. Sequenced input: naive CD4+ T cells sorted from blood. Subset: CD45RA+ positively selected. This TCR derives from a woman aged 25 to 39 in good health. The chain carries TRBV7-8 and TRBJ2-7, with 9 bases lining up with TRBD2. The CDR3 DNA reads as TGTGCCAGCAGCCCTAGCGGGGTCCCCTCCTACGAGCAGTACTTC. Translated, it gives CASSPSGVPSYEQYF.